Below, 31 T cell receptor beta chains from the same sample are listed, as sequenced in a study of identifying expanded T cells in peripheral blood. Assay used: immunoSEQ multiplex PCR; TCRdb lists only in-frame clones, some missing. The table records about 81,000 clones, over 80% of them present only once. Input material: blood. The receptors shown here come from a person between 18 and 75 years old in good health.

This sequence joins TRBV7-9 and TRBJ1-1; D ambiguous. Germline loops: CDR1 SEHNR, CDR2 FQNEAQ (reference sequence). The length of the CDR3 is 14 residues. The V end was cut by 5 bases, the J end by 3 bases, with 13 bases between. The CDR3 DNA reads TGTGCCAGCAGCAACAATGTAAGGTACACTGAAGCTTTCTTT. This sequence encodes CASSNNVRYTEAFF.

The chain links TRBV7-2 to TRBJ2-4; 8 nucleotides match TRBD1. The germline gives CDR1 SGHTA, CDR2 FQGNSA. The CDR3 is 15 amino acids. V gave up 1 base and J gave up 5 bases; unmatched junction bases: 4. CDR3 protein: CASSLGQGRQNIQYF. For the CDR3, the DNA is TGTGCCAGCAGCTTAGGACAGGGGCGACAAAACATTCAGTACTTC.

The chain employs TRBV5-1 and TRBJ2-7, with 7 bases fitting TRBD2. The ends lost 0 bases at V and 3 bases at J; junction bases unmatched: 3. This CDR3 region has 14 residues. Germline V CDR1 and CDR2: SGHRS, YFSETQ. The CDR3 reads CASSLGEGVYEQYF. The CDR3 coding sequence is TGCGCCAGCAGCTTGGGGGAGGGTGTCTACGAGCAGTACTTC.

The CDR3 bases are TGTGCCAGCAGCGTAGAAGTTACCAGCCACAATGAGCAGTTCTTC. This sequence encodes CASSVEVTSHNEQFF. The chain is built from TRBV9 and TRBJ2-1; D remains unclear. The germline V and J ends were trimmed by 0 bases and 5 bases, with 12 bases remaining between them. The CDR3 spans 15 residues. In germline, CDR1 is SGDLS, CDR2 YYNGEE.

This chain uses TRBV7-8 with TRBJ1-1; no clear D. The CDR3 runs 13 residues. V lost 5 bases, J lost 1 base, and 8 bases lay in between. Germline V gene data show CDR1 as SGHVS and CDR2 as FQNEAQ. CDR3 loop: CASSPEANTEAFF. The CDR3 bases are TGTGCCAGCAGCCCAGAGGCGAACACTGAAGCTTTCTTT.

This clone was seen only once. The V call is TRBV28, the J call TRBJ2-3; tentatively, D is TRBD1 (5 bases). Trimming shortened V by 6 bases and J by 4 bases, and 20 bases separated the two germline ends. This CDR3 has 16 residues. CDR1 is MDHEN, CDR2 SYDVKM, per germline. This chain's CDR3 is CASSPRGGEWADTQYF. In DNA, the CDR3 is TGTGCCAGCAGCCCAAGGGGTGGCGAATGGGCAGATACGCAGTATTTT.

This sequence joins TRBV6-1 and TRBJ2-3; the D gene is possibly TRBD1 (5 bases). The CDR3 is made up of 15 amino acids. Per germline, CDR1 MNHNS and CDR2 SASEGT. The V and J ends lost 6 bases and 4 bases respectively, with 17 bases between them. CDR3 sequence reads: CASRTETVRPDTQYF. In nucleotides, the CDR3 is TGTGCCAGCAGGACCGAGACAGTGCGGCCAGATACGCAGTATTTT.

The rearrangement joins TRBV20-1 to TRBJ1-1; weak D call: TRBD1 (5 bases). CDR1 DFQATT and CDR2 SNEGSKA come from the germline V gene (reference sequence). The CDR3 runs to 11 residues. V was pared by 4 bases and J by 8 bases, with 11 bases between. The CDR3 protein is CSATWDFEAFF. CDR3 coding DNA: TGCAGTGCTACGTGGGACTTCGAAGCTTTCTTT.

This rearrangement joins TRBV5-1 to TRBJ2-2; tentative D call: TRBD1 (5 bases). Germline-derived CDR1 and CDR2 are SGHRS and YFSETQ. This CDR3 is 16 amino acids long. V gave up 4 bases and J gave up 1 base, with 14 bases separating them. The DNA of the CDR3 is TGCGCCAGCAGCCTTACCTCGGACATGAACACCGGGGAGCTGTTTTTT. Translation: CASSLTSDMNTGELFF.

The chain couples TRBV4-3 to TRBJ2-3; unclear D gene. The germline V gene has CDR1 LGHNA and CDR2 YSLEER. The CDR3 extends over 15 amino acids. Trimming cost V 1 base and J 2 bases, with 10 bases left between them. The CDR3 sequence is CASSQGAENTDTQYF. CDR3 DNA sequence: TGCGCCAGCAGCCAAGGCGCGGAAAACACAGATACGCAGTATTTT.

The J gene is TRBJ1-4, the V gene TRBV27, with a weak D call TRBD1 (6 bases). This CDR3 has 14 amino acids. V lost 7 bases and J lost 4, with 13 bases in between. Germline V CDR1 and CDR2: MNHEY, SMNVEV (reference sequence). CDR3 nucleotide sequence: TGTGCCAGCAAACCGGGGGCAGGTAATGAAAAACTGTTTTTT. Encoded protein: CASKPGAGNEKLFF.

V gene TRBV5-4 combines with J gene TRBJ2-5; 8 bases agree with TRBD2. The trim removed 2 bases at V and 2 bases at J, leaving 5 bases unmatched. The CDR3 spans 15 residues. Per germline, CDR1 SGHNT and CDR2 YYREEE (reference sequence). DNA of the CDR3: TGTGCCAGCAGCTTAGATCCGGGAGGGCAAGAGACCCAGTACTTC. Its translation: CASSLDPGGQETQYF.

The rearrangement links TRBV6-1 to TRBJ2-7, with D perhaps matching TRBD1 or TRBD2 (6 bases each). Trimming removed 2 bases from V and 2 bases from J, with 10 bases in between. The length of the CDR3 is 14 residues. Germline V gene data show CDR1 as MNHNS and CDR2 as SASEGT. CDR3 amino acids: CASSEWGAPYEQYF. The DNA of the CDR3 is TGTGCCAGCAGTGAATGGGGGGCGCCCTACGAGCAGTACTTC.

The V call is TRBV2, the J call TRBJ2-1; 13 nucleotides align to TRBD2. The CDR3 runs to 15 residues. In germline, CDR1 is SNHLY, CDR2 FYNNEI. V gave up 1 base and J gave up 6 bases; unmatched junction bases: 0. The CDR3 region is CASSEGTSGSNEQFF. CDR3 in DNA: TGTGCCAGCAGTGAAGGGACTAGCGGGAGCAATGAGCAGTTCTTC.

CDR3 nucleotides: TGTGCCAGTAGGGACGGGGGCGCGAGTGAAAAACTGTTTTTT. Encoded protein: CASRDGGASEKLFF. The J gene is TRBJ1-4, the V gene TRBV19, with a possible D match to TRBD1 (6 bases). Between the trimmed V and J ends, which lost 6 bases and 7 bases, there was a span of 15 bases. Germline V gene sequence: CDR1 LNHDA, CDR2 SQIVND (reference sequence). The CDR3 is 14 residues long.

This clone was detected only a few times. This chain uses TRBV11-2 with TRBJ2-1; 9 nucleotides agree with TRBD2. V lost 5 bases and J lost 6; bases outside the gene matches: 8. Germline CDR1 is SGHAT and CDR2 is FQNNGV. This CDR3 spans 15 amino acids. CDR3 in amino acids: CASSPHLAGTNEQFF. DNA of the CDR3: TGTGCCAGCAGCCCCCATCTAGCGGGGACCAATGAGCAGTTCTTC.

The gene calls are TRBV4-3 and TRBJ1-1; the D is unclear. CDR3 length: 12 residues. The germline V and J ends were trimmed by 1 base and 4 bases, with 4 bases remaining between them. Germline assignment: CDR1 LGHNA and CDR2 YSLEER. The CDR3 DNA follows: TGCGCCAGCAGCCAAGGCTCCACTGAAGCTTTCTTT. Translated, it gives CASSQGSTEAFF.

The genes are TRBV19 and TRBJ2-1; D remains ambiguous. The V and J ends lost 3 bases and 0 bases respectively, with 9 bases between them. The CDR3 runs 15 residues. CDR1 and CDR2 (germline): LNHDA, SQIVND (reference sequence). CDR3 nucleotide sequence: TGTGCCAGTAGTATTGGTCCGGGCTCCTACAATGAGCAGTTCTTC. It specifies CASSIGPGSYNEQFF.

This chain uses TRBV4-3 with TRBJ2-3, with D unclear. The length of the CDR3 is 17 residues. Germline V gene data show CDR1 as LGHNA and CDR2 as YSLEER. V was pared by 0 bases and J by 0 bases, with 13 bases between. CDR3 bases: TGCGCCAGCAGCCAAGATCAGGTAGGAATTAGCACAGATACGCAGTATTTT. This translates into CASSQDQVGISTDTQYF.

The rearrangement links TRBV11-3 to TRBJ2-1, with TRBD1 as a possible D gene (5 bases). The length of the CDR3 is 12 residues. Germline CDR1 SGHNT, CDR2 YENEEA. V lost 5 bases to trimming and J lost 6 bases, with 8 bases between them. CDR3 nucleotide sequence: TGTGCCAGCAGCCGGCAGGGCAATGAGCAGTTCTTC. Its protein product is CASSRQGNEQFF.

The V call is TRBV28, the J call TRBJ2-6; the match to TRBD1 covers 7 bases. Germline loops: CDR1 MDHEN, CDR2 SYDVKM. There are 16 residues in the CDR3. V lost 10 bases to trimming and J lost 0 bases; unmatched junction nucleotides: 9. The DNA of the CDR3 is TGTGCCACCCGACAGGGACCTCACTCTGGGGCCAACGTCCTGACTTTC. This translates into CATRQGPHSGANVLTF.

The gene calls are TRBV7-2 and TRBJ2-2; D call uncertain. V lost 1 base and J lost 6, with 12 bases in between. The CDR3 is 15 residues long. Per the germline V gene, CDR1 is SGHTA and CDR2 is FQGNSA. This CDR3 is CASSLGFTGSGELFF. The CDR3, as DNA: TGTGCCAGCAGCTTAGGGTTTACGGGCTCCGGGGAGCTGTTTTTT. The whole variable domain, remainder taken from reference TRBV7-2 and TRBJ2-2, is GAGVSQSPSNKVTEKGKDVELRCDPISGHTALYWYRQSLGQGLEFLIYFQGNSAPDKSGLPSDRFSAERTGGSVSTLTIQRTQQEDSAVYLCASSLGFTGSGELFFGEGSRLTVL.

This clone was seen once. The chain uses TRBV5-8 and TRBJ2-7; no firm D call. V was pared by 5 bases and J by 6 bases, with 6 bases between. The CDR3 spans 10 residues. The germline CDR1 and CDR2 sequences are SGHTS and YDEGEE. The CDR3 is CASSGFEQYF. The CDR3 DNA reads as TGTGCCAGCAGTGGCTTCGAGCAGTACTTC.

The rearrangement uses TRBV9 and TRBJ2-3, with D perhaps matching TRBD2 (7 bases). CDR1 SGDLS and CDR2 YYNGEE come from the germline V gene. This CDR3 has 15 amino acids. V was trimmed by 3 bases and J by 3 bases, leaving 14 bases between them. DNA for the CDR3: TGTGCCAGCAGCGCAGGGAGGGGGGAAACAGATACGCAGTATTTT. This codes for CASSAGRGETDTQYF. The full variable domain, in which reference TRBV9 and TRBJ2-3 provide the parts outside the CDR3, is DSGVTQTPKHLITATGQRVTLRCSPRSGDLSVYWYQQSLDQGLQFLIQYYNGEERAKGNILERFSAQQFPDLHSELNLSSLELGDSALYFCASSAGRGETDTQYFGPGTRLTVL.

This sequence joins TRBV10-3 and TRBJ2-3; D is undetermined. CDR3 length: 13 amino acids. Trimming took off 6 bases at V and 2 bases at J, with 9 bases between the two ends. Per the germline V gene, CDR1 is ENHRY and CDR2 is SYGVKD. The DNA of the CDR3 is TGTGCCATCAGCGCTATAGACACAGATACGCAGTATTTT. Translation gives CAISAIDTDTQYF.

The rearrangement uses TRBV7-8 and TRBJ1-2; no clear D. Trimming stripped 1 base from V and 2 bases from J, with 8 bases between. This CDR3 is built from 14 residues. CDR1 and CDR2 from the germline V gene are SGHVS and FQNEAQ. The CDR3 here is CASSLGLQNYGYTF. CDR3 coding DNA: TGTGCCAGCAGCTTAGGTTTACAGAACTATGGCTACACCTTC.

The CDR3 loop is CASRGTGGNQPQHF. The CDR3, as DNA: TGTGCCAGCAGGGGGACAGGGGGGAATCAGCCCCAGCATTTT. This chain uses TRBV25-1 with TRBJ1-5; 11 positions match TRBD1. CDR1 and CDR2 from the germline V gene are MGHDK and SYGVNS. V shed 6 bases, J shed 4 bases, and the junction held 2 bases outside the gene matches. CDR3 length equals 14 residues. The whole variable domain, filled in from reference TRBV25-1 and TRBJ1-5, reads EADIYQTPRYLVIGTGKKITLECSQTMGHDKMYWYQQDPGMELHLIHYSYGVNSTEKGDLSSESTVSRIRTEHFPLTLESARPSHTSQYLCASRGTGGNQPQHFGDGTRLSIL.

The chain joins TRBV23-1 to TRBJ2-2; D call uncertain. TRBV23-1 is placed among ORFs of uncertain function. The V and J ends lost 2 bases and 4 bases respectively, with 8 bases between them. The CDR3 extends over 14 amino acids. The CDR3: CASSQGLVTGELFF. DNA of the CDR3: TGCGCCAGCAGTCAAGGCCTGGTCACCGGGGAGCTGTTTTTT.

The rearrangement uses TRBV18 and TRBJ2-7; TRBD1 or TRBD2 may be the D gene (5 bases each). The CDR3 is 16 amino acids. The V gene's germline CDR1 is KGHSH and CDR2 LQKENI. V was cut by 2 bases and J by 5 bases, with 19 bases left in between. The CDR3 DNA reads TGTGCCAGCTCACCAACGGGACCGCAAACCGGCCACGAGCAGTACTTC. Its protein product is CASSPTGPQTGHEQYF.

The chain employs TRBV7-2 and TRBJ1-2; 7 bases are a match to TRBD1. The J segment lost 2 bases and the V segment lost 7 bases, leaving 7 bases of the junction unmatched. Germline CDR1 SGHTA, CDR2 FQGNSA. The CDR3 loop spans 14 amino acids. For the CDR3, the DNA is TGTGCCAGCAACCCCGAGGGGGCGAACTATGGCTACACCTTC. Encoded protein: CASNPEGANYGYTF.

V usage is TRBV5-4 and J usage is TRBJ1-2, with 8 bases that match TRBD1. The CDR3 is made up of 14 amino acids. Germline CDR1 and CDR2: SGHNT and YYREEE (reference sequence). Trimming cost V 2 bases and J 6 bases; bases outside gene matches: 6. The CDR3 spells CASSFISGGHGYTF. As DNA, the CDR3 is TGTGCCAGCAGCTTCATTTCAGGGGGCCATGGCTACACCTTC.